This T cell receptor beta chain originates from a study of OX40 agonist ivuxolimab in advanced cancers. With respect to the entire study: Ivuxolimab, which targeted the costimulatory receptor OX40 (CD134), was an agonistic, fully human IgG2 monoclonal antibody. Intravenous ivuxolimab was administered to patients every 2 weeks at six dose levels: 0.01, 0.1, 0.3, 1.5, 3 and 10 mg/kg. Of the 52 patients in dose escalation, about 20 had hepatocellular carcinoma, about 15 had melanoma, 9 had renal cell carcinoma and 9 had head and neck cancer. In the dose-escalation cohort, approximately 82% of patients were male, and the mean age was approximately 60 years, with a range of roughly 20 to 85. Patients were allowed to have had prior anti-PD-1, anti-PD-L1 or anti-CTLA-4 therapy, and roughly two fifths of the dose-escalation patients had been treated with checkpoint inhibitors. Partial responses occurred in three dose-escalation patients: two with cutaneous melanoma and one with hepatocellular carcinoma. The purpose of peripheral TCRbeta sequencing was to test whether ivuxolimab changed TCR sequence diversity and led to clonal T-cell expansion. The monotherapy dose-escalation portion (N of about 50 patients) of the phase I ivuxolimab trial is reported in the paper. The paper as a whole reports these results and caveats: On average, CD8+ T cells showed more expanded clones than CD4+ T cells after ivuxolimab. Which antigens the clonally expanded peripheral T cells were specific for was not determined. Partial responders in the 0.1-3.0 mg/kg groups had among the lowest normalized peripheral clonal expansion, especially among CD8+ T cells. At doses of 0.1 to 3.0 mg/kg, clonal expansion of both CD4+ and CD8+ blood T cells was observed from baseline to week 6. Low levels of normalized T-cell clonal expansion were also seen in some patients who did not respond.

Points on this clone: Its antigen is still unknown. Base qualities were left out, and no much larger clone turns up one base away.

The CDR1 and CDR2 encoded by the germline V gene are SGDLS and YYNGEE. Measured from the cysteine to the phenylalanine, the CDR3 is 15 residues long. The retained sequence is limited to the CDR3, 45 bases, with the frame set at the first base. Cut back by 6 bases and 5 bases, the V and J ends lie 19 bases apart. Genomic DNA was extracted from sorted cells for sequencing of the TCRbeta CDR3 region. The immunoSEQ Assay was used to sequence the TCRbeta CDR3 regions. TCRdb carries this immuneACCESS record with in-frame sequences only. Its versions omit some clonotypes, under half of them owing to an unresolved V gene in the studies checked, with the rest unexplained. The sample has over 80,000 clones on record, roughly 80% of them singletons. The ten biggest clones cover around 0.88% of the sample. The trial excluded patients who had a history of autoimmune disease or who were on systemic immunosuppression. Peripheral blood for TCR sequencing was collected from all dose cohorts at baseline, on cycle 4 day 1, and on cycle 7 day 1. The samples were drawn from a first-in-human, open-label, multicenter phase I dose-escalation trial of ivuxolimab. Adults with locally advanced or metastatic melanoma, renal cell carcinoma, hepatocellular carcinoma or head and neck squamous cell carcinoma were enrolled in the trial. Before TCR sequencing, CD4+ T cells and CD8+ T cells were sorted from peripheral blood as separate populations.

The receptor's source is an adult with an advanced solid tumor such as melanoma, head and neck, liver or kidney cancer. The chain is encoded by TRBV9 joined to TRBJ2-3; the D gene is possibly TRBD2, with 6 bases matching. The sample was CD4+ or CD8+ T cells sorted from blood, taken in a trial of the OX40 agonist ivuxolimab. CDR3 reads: CASTPRDGVRDTQYF. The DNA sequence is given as TGTGCCAGCACCCCGCGGGACGGAGTGAGAGATACGCAGTATTTT.